The source of this TCR beta chain is a study of Graves' ophthalmopathy and Graves' hyperthyroidism. Study-wide results and caveats: It was with 65% to 71% sensitivity and about 72% specificity that the model predicted ophthalmopathy progression.

Beta-chain TCR CDR3 regions were amplified from RNA transcripts. The first-round RT-PCR employed HTBI primers together with the Qiagen OneStep RT-PCR kit. A multiplex PCR was then performed as the second round. TCRdb analysed the multiplex PCR reads with MiXCR anew, one entry per CDR3 protein. The table records about 400,000 distinct CDR3 sequences, approximately 16% of them present only once. Germline loops: CDR1 DFQATT, CDR2 SNEGSKA (reference sequence). The CDR3 is 16 residues long. Trimming removed 0 bases from V and 2 bases from J, with 16 bases in between. In its sample, this clonotype was seen many times. Its target is not known. Ophthalmopathy donors' eye disease showed moderate-to-severe activity, CAS of at least 3, NOSPECS of at least 4 and duration under 3 months. Pregnant or lactating patients and those with other autoimmune diseases or uncontrolled infections were excluded.

The sample consisted of peripheral blood. The chain is built from TRBV20-1 and TRBJ1-2; maybe TRBD1 (5 bases). This TCR came from a woman in her late teens or twenties with Graves' ophthalmopathy. The CDR3 DNA is TGCAGTGCTAGAGATCGGTGGGGGGAAGTGAACTATGGCTACACCTTC. Protein product: CSARDRWGEVNYGYTF.